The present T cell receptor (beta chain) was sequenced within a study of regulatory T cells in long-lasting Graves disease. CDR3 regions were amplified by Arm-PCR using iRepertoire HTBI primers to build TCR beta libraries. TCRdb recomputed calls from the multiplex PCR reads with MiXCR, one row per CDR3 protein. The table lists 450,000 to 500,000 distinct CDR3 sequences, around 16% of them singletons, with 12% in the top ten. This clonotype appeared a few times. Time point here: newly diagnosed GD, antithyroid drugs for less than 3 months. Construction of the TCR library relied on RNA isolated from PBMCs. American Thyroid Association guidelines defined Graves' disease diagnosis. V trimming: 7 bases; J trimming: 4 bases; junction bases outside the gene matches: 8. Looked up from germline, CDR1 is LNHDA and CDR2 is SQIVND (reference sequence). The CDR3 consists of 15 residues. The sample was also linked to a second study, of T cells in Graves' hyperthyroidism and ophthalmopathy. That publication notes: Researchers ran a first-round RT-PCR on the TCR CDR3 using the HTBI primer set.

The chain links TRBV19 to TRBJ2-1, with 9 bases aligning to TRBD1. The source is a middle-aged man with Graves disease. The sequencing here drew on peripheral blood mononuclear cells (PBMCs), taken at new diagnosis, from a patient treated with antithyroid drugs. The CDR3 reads CASTPTGGRYNEQFF. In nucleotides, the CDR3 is TGTGCCAGTACCCCGACAGGGGGACGGTACAATGAGCAGTTCTTC.